Shown below are 15 T cell receptor beta chains from a single sample sequenced in a study of blood T cell repertoires in COVID-19 (dated by TCRdb to the early 2020s). Library generation was performed with the immunoSEQ multiplex PCR assay. TCRdb provides this immuneACCESS table in a form limited to in-frame rearrangements. Some clones are lacking; in checked studies, under half of them reflect an unresolved V gene, and why the rest are absent is not known. The sample table records roughly 120,000 clones; about four fifths of these occur just once. The biggest ten clones account for 12% of the sample. Sample: peripheral blood. These receptors originate from a human donor in a cohort sampled during active COVID-19.

This chain joins TRBV5-1 and TRBJ1-6; 8 bases agree with TRBD1. Germline CDR1 reads SGHRS; CDR2 reads YFSETQ. This CDR3 region has 16 residues. V gave up 4 bases and J gave up 8 bases; unmatched junction bases: 11. CDR3 coding DNA: TGCGCCAGCAGCCTCGGGTCAGGGGGCTTGGATTCACCCCTCCACTTT. Residues: CASSLGSGGLDSPLHF.

V gene TRBV11-3 combines with J gene TRBJ2-1; 11 bases fit TRBD2. CDR3 length equals 17 residues. Germline V gene data show CDR1 as SGHNT and CDR2 as YENEEA. J was trimmed by 10 bases and V by 0 bases; bases with no gene match: 11. The CDR3 sequence is CASSLDGRLAGGNEQFF. CDR3 nucleotides: TGTGCCAGCAGCTTAGATGGGCGGCTAGCGGGGGGAAACGAGCAGTTCTTC.

The chain uses TRBV18 and TRBJ2-7; TRBD1 agrees at 10 bases. Losses at the gene ends were 3 bases for V and 6 bases for J; bases not matched to a gene: 5. CDR1 and CDR2 (germline): KGHSH, LQKENI. This CDR3 is built from 14 residues. The CDR3 is CASSPKGQGSEQYF. The DNA of the CDR3 is TGTGCCAGCTCACCGAAGGGACAGGGGAGCGAGCAGTACTTC.

The V and J genes are TRBV18 and TRBJ2-1, with 9 bases matching TRBD1. Germline CDR1 KGHSH, CDR2 LQKENI. CDR3 length: 15 amino acids. The V and J ends lost 6 bases and 6 bases, in that order; junction bases with no gene match: 9. CDR3 nucleotide sequence: TGTGCCAGCTCGCGCTATGAGGACAGGGGCAATGAGCAGTTCTTC. This sequence encodes CASSRYEDRGNEQFF.

The J gene is TRBJ2-1, the V gene TRBV10-3, with 7 nucleotides matching TRBD1. J gave up 5 bases and V 6 bases, and 10 bases lay outside the gene matches. The CDR3 is 15 amino acids. The germline CDR1 and CDR2 sequences are ENHRY and SYGVKD. The CDR3 is CAISSRQGVNNEQFF. The DNA for the CDR3 is TGTGCCATCAGCTCCCGACAGGGAGTGAACAATGAGCAGTTCTTC.

This sequence joins TRBV12-5 and TRBJ1-5; a possible D gene is TRBD1 (6 bases). The germline V and J ends were trimmed by 5 bases and 0 bases, with 11 bases remaining between them. This CDR3 contains 15 residues. From germline, CDR1 is LGHNT and CDR2 FRNRAP. The CDR3 DNA is TGTGCTAGTGGTGGACAGACCTATAGCAATCAGCCCCAGCATTTT. Amino acids: CASGGQTYSNQPQHF.

The chain links TRBV9 to TRBJ2-3; D is undetermined. Germline CDR1 reads SGDLS; CDR2 reads YYNGEE. This CDR3 region has 11 residues. The V end lost 4 bases, the J end lost 5 bases, and 5 bases lay between the germline ends. The CDR3 is CASSSLDTQYF. In DNA form, the CDR3 reads TGTGCCAGCAGCAGCCTAGATACGCAGTATTTT.

This chain joins TRBV12-3 or TRBV12-4 and TRBJ1-1; D gene unclear. This CDR3 is 13 amino acids long. V dropped 5 bases and J dropped 1 base, with 8 bases sitting between them. This CDR3 reads CASSVSQNTEAFF. CDR3 DNA: TGTGCCAGCAGTGTGTCCCAGAACACTGAAGCTTTCTTT.

The chain has TRBV19 and TRBJ1-2; a possible D gene is TRBD1 (5 bases). Germline loops: CDR1 LNHDA, CDR2 SQIVND (reference sequence). V lost 7 bases to trimming and J lost 0 bases, with 12 bases between them. The length of the CDR3 is 14 residues. The CDR3 loop reads CASTPPGANYGYTF. CDR3 nucleotide sequence: TGTGCCAGTACCCCGCCGGGGGCTAACTATGGCTACACCTTC.

The chain recombines TRBV9 with TRBJ2-5, with TRBD1 as a possible D gene (6 bases). Trimming removed 4 bases from V and 5 bases from J, with 12 bases in between. Germline V gene data show CDR1 as SGDLS and CDR2 as YYNGEE. CDR3 length: 13 amino acids. The CDR3 sequence: CASSSRQAETQYF. The CDR3 nucleotides read TGTGCCAGCAGCTCCAGACAGGCGGAGACCCAGTACTTC.

The chain has TRBV7-2 and TRBJ2-1; D ambiguous. The germline V and J ends were trimmed by 1 base and 0 bases, with 13 bases remaining between them. In germline, CDR1 is SGHTA, CDR2 FQGNSA. There are 17 residues in the CDR3. The CDR3 sequence: CASSLDPPGSSYNEQFF. CDR3 DNA sequence: TGTGCCAGCAGCTTAGACCCGCCAGGAAGCTCCTACAATGAGCAGTTCTTC.

This clone was observed a handful of times. The V call is TRBV2, the J call TRBJ1-2; tentatively, D is TRBD1 (5 bases). CDR3 length: 15 residues. Deletions cut 6 bases from V and 4 bases from J, with 18 bases between. CDR1 and CDR2 from the germline V gene are SNHLY and FYNNEI. CDR3 DNA: TGTGCCAGCAGGGACCCGGGACTGCACTCCTATGGCTACACCTTC. It codes for CASRDPGLHSYGYTF.

The J gene is TRBJ2-7, the V gene TRBV6-5; 8 bases fit TRBD1. The CDR3 loop spans 15 amino acids. V trimming: 3 bases; J trimming: 3 bases; junction bases outside the gene matches: 7. Germline V gene sequence: CDR1 MNHEY, CDR2 SVGAGI. CDR3 sequence: CASSYRTGTNYEQYF. CDR3 DNA: TGTGCCAGCAGTTATAGGACAGGGACGAACTACGAGCAGTACTTC.

By proportion, this clone is medium-sized (0.01 to 0.1%). V is TRBV5-1 and J is TRBJ1-1; D is undetermined. V lost 4 bases, J lost 4 bases, and 11 bases lay in between. The V gene's germline CDR1 is SGHRS and CDR2 YFSETQ. There are 13 residues in the CDR3. CDR3 in amino acids: CASSVGYGTEAFF. As DNA, the CDR3 is TGCGCCAGCAGCGTGGGTTACGGCACTGAAGCTTTCTTT.

DNA for the CDR3: TGTGCCAGTAGTATCCACCCTGGGCAGGGGTGGAACACCGGGGAGCTGTTTTTT. Its protein is CASSIHPGQGWNTGELFF. This chain links TRBV19 with TRBJ2-2; possibly TRBD1 for D (6 bases). The CDR3 contains 18 residues. V was cut by 3 bases and J by 1 base, with 18 bases left in between. The germline V gene has CDR1 LNHDA and CDR2 SQIVND (reference sequence).